These 7 T cell receptor beta chains came from one sample sequenced in a study of blood T cell repertoires in COVID-19 (dated by TCRdb to 2020 to 2021). The library was made by the immunoSEQ multiplex PCR assay. Imported from immuneACCESS, the table was reduced by TCRdb to in-frame sequences with V and J called. These copies leave out some clones; in studies compared against another copy, an unresolved V gene accounts for under half, and the cause of the remainder is not known. Recorded for this sample are a few hundred thousand clones; 70% to 90% of them occurred a single time. 3% to 3.5% of the sample is held by the ten biggest clonotypes. Source material: peripheral blood. These receptors were collected from a man between 60 and 70 years old with acute or convalescent COVID-19.

The chain recombines TRBV5-1 with TRBJ1-1; tentative D call: TRBD1 (6 bases). This CDR3 has 16 amino acids. From germline, CDR1 is SGHRS and CDR2 YFSETQ. Trimming removed 4 bases at V and 1 base at J, with 17 bases between. This CDR3 is CASSRISTGQNTEAFF. The CDR3 coding sequence is TGCGCCAGCAGCAGAATCTCGACAGGTCAGAACACTGAAGCTTTCTTT.

This chain joins TRBV6-5 and TRBJ2-1; D gene uncertain. CDR1 is MNHEY and CDR2 is SVGAGI in the germline V gene. CDR3 size: 15 residues. Trimming pared 2 bases from V and 6 bases from J, leaving 14 bases between. The CDR3, as DNA: TGTGCCAGCAGTTACATGAGGAGCCCCGGCAATGAGCAGTTCTTC. Translated: CASSYMRSPGNEQFF.

The chain employs TRBV19 and TRBJ2-3; a possible D gene is TRBD2 (5 bases). Trimming removed 5 bases at V and 2 bases at J, with 14 bases between. The length of the CDR3 is 15 residues. Per the germline V gene, CDR1 is LNHDA and CDR2 is SQIVND (reference sequence). CDR3 nucleotide sequence: TGTGCCAGTAGTCTTCCCGCGGGCCCCACAGATACGCAGTATTTT. This translates into CASSLPAGPTDTQYF. Based on the CDR3 plus reference TRBV19 and TRBJ2-3, the full variable domain is DGGITQSPKYLFRKEGQNVTLSCEQNLNHDAMYWYRQDPGQGLRLIYYSQIVNDFQKGDIAEGYSVSREKKESFPLTVTSAQKNPTAFYLCASSLPAGPTDTQYFGPGTRLTVL.

The gene calls are TRBV6-4 and TRBJ2-3, with TRBD1 as a possible D gene (6 bases). V was shortened by 5 bases and J by 6 bases, with 12 bases between the two germline ends. This CDR3 region has 13 residues. Germline V gene data show CDR1 as MRHNA and CDR2 as SNTAGT. DNA of the CDR3: TGTGCCAGCAGTCCAGGGGAAGGGGATACGCAGTATTTT. It translates to CASSPGEGDTQYF.

A remark on this clone: Other nucleotide sequences in the sample specify the same CDR3. The genes are TRBV7-9 and TRBJ2-7; D possibly corresponds to TRBD2 (5 bases). CDR3 length: 12 residues. Trimming shortened V by 1 base and J by 6 bases, and 7 bases separated the two germline ends. Germline V CDR1 and CDR2: SEHNR, FQNEAQ (reference sequence). This CDR3 is CASSLGRGEQYF. CDR3 DNA sequence: TGTGCCAGCAGCTTAGGTCGGGGCGAGCAGTACTTC.

This clone was recorded only once. This chain joins TRBV12-3 or TRBV12-4 and TRBJ2-5; 9 nucleotides agree with TRBD1. There are 13 residues in the CDR3. Losses at the gene ends were 6 bases for V and 1 base for J; bases not matched to a gene: 0. CDR3 sequence reads: CASRDRGQETQYF. DNA for the CDR3: TGTGCCAGCAGGGACAGGGGCCAAGAGACCCAGTACTTC.

The chain is built from TRBV11-2 and TRBJ1-1; D is unresolved. The CDR3 consists of 13 residues. Germline V lookup: CDR1 SGHAT, CDR2 FQNNGV. Between the trimmed V and J ends, which lost 3 bases and 2 bases, there was a span of 7 bases. The CDR3 sequence is CASSFPINTEAFF. The DNA of the CDR3 is TGTGCCAGCAGCTTCCCCATTAACACTGAAGCTTTCTTT.